The T cell receptor beta chain described here comes from a study of blood T cell repertoires in COVID-19. Using immunoSEQ multiplex PCR, the repertoire was profiled, and TCRdb retains in-frame clones only, with some absent. Of approximately 160,000 clones listed, roughly 83% were seen once; the top ten hold roughly 9%. V trimming: 4 bases; J trimming: 0 bases; junction bases outside the gene matches: 8. This CDR3 contains 16 residues. Germline CDR1 reads MNHEY; CDR2 reads SVGEGT. V usage is TRBV6-2 or TRBV6-3 and J usage is TRBJ1-1, with TRBD1 matching over 7 bases. The TCR originated in a woman aged 80 or older with active or convalescent COVID-19. Material for sequencing was peripheral blood. Here the CDR3 DNA reads TGTGCCAGCAGTTCGGGGACAGCGCTCTTGAACACTGAAGCTTTCTTT. It encodes CASSSGTALLNTEAFF.